Each of the 29 T cell receptor beta chains below was sequenced from the same sample in a study of blood T cell repertoires in COVID-19. The method was immunoSEQ multiplex PCR; TCRdb's version includes in-frame clones alone and lacks a portion of them. Found here are about 26,000 clones, about 92% of them singletons; the top ten hold 2.1%. The sequenced sample was peripheral blood. The receptor source for this set is a human donor in a cohort sampled during active COVID-19.

V and J are TRBV2 and TRBJ2-5; D perhaps matches TRBD1 (6 bases). This CDR3 has 14 amino acids. The germline V gene has CDR1 SNHLY and CDR2 FYNNEI. Between the trimmed V and J ends, which lost 7 bases and 3 bases, there was a span of 15 bases. The CDR3: CASNLLGGKETQYF. The CDR3 DNA follows: TGTGCCAGCAACCTACTAGGGGGAAAAGAGACCCAGTACTTC.

The chain couples TRBV6-5 to TRBJ1-3, with D unclear. This CDR3 spans 11 amino acids. The V gene's germline CDR1 is MNHEY and CDR2 SVGAGI. The germline V and J ends were trimmed by 2 bases and 6 bases, with 2 bases remaining between them. The CDR3 DNA is TGTGCCAGCAGTTACCTAAACACCATATATTTT. Amino acid sequence: CASSYLNTIYF.

The V and J genes are TRBV5-1 and TRBJ2-2; D is possibly TRBD1 (6 bases). V dropped 0 bases and J dropped 1 base, with 13 bases sitting between them. Germline CDR1 reads SGHRS; CDR2 reads YFSETQ. The CDR3 length is 17 residues. CDR3 nucleotide sequence: TGCGCCAGCAGCTTGGTCGGAGTGGGACAGAACACCGGGGAGCTGTTTTTT. This sequence encodes CASSLVGVGQNTGELFF.

The chain is built from TRBV28 and TRBJ1-5; D gene unclear. The germline gives CDR1 MDHEN, CDR2 SYDVKM. The CDR3 runs 15 residues. The V and J ends lost 3 bases and 2 bases respectively, with 11 bases between them. The CDR3 DNA reads TGTGCCAGCAGTTTTTCTGGGCAAGGCAATCAGCCCCAGCATTTT. It encodes CASSFSGQGNQPQHF.

V gene TRBV10-2 combines with J gene TRBJ2-5; a weak D match, TRBD2 (8 bases). This CDR3 is built from 18 residues. Germline lookup yields CDR1 WSHSY and CDR2 SAAADI. Between the trimmed V and J ends, which lost 0 bases and 2 bases, there was a span of 19 bases. The CDR3 DNA is TGCGCCAGCAGTGAGTCCGGGAGGGGGCTTACGGATCAAGAGACCCAGTACTTC. Its protein is CASSESGRGLTDQETQYF.

The chain links TRBV11-2 to TRBJ2-2, with 7 bases matching TRBD2. After removal of 5 bases from V and 2 bases from J, the junction contained 14 bases not matched to a gene. This CDR3 has 18 residues. The germline gives CDR1 SGHAT, CDR2 FQNNGV. CDR3 in DNA: TGTGCCAGCAGCCCCCGAAACCGAGGGGACTACAACACCGGGGAGCTGTTTTTT. Residues: CASSPRNRGDYNTGELFF.

The rearrangement uses TRBV5-6 and TRBJ1-2; 7 bases map to TRBD1. CDR1 SGHDT and CDR2 YYEEEE come from the germline V gene. This CDR3 region has 14 residues. The J segment lost 5 bases and the V segment lost 4 bases, leaving 8 bases of the junction unmatched. The CDR3 sequence is CASSLQGYEYGYTF. CDR3 coding DNA: TGTGCCAGCAGCCTACAGGGGTATGAGTATGGCTACACCTTC.

This clone occurred once. This chain uses TRBV19 with TRBJ2-1; TRBD2 agrees at 8 bases. V dropped 9 bases and J dropped 5; count of bases not matched to a gene: 9. CDR3 size: 14 residues. Germline V gene lookup returns CDR1 LNHDA and CDR2 SQIVND (reference sequence). In nucleotides, the CDR3 is TGTGCCAGCGTCAGTGCGGGGGGCCACAATGAGCAGTTCTTC. Translating it yields CASVSAGGHNEQFF.

The V call is TRBV10-3, the J call TRBJ1-2; 9 nucleotides match TRBD1. The V gene end was trimmed by 9 bases and the J gene end by 3 bases; junction bases not matched to a gene: 5. Germline lookup yields CDR1 ENHRY and CDR2 SYGVKD. The CDR3 runs 13 residues. The CDR3 region is CAIRTGDDYGYTF. The CDR3 DNA sequence: TGTGCCATAAGGACAGGGGATGACTATGGCTACACCTTC.

The chain couples TRBV11-3 to TRBJ1-4; 9 bases line up with TRBD1. The CDR3 spans 14 residues. Germline-derived CDR1 and CDR2 are SGHNT and YENEEA. V was clipped by 6 bases and J by 5 bases; unmatched bases: 4. The CDR3 is CASRQGTGNEKLFF. The CDR3 DNA reads as TGTGCCAGCAGACAAGGGACAGGGAATGAAAAACTGTTTTTT.

The chain employs TRBV5-6 and TRBJ2-1, with TRBD2 matching 15 bases. The CDR3 loop spans 15 amino acids. Trimming took 3 bases from V and 7 from J; bases not matched to a gene: 2. The V gene's germline CDR1 is SGHDT and CDR2 YYEEEE. Here the CDR3 reads CASSWGLAGGNEQFF. The CDR3 coding sequence is TGTGCCAGCAGCTGGGGACTAGCGGGAGGTAATGAGCAGTTCTTC.

The rearrangement uses TRBV29-1 and TRBJ2-4; D is possibly TRBD2 (6 bases). V was cut by 0 bases and J by 3 bases, with 21 bases left in between. The CDR3 has 18 residues. The V gene's germline CDR1 is SQVTM and CDR2 ANQGSEA. Written as DNA, the CDR3 is TGCAGCGTTGAAGATAGAATCGGGGCGGGATGGGGCAAAAACATTCAGTACTTC. Residues: CSVEDRIGAGWGKNIQYF.

The rearrangement links TRBV3-1 (or the pseudogene TRBV3-2) to TRBJ1-1, with no clear D. CDR1 LGHDT and CDR2 YNNKEL come from the germline V gene (reference sequence). The CDR3 spans 14 residues. V dropped 3 bases and J dropped 0 bases, with 8 bases sitting between them. CDR3 residues: CASSQLQVNTEAFF. The CDR3, as DNA: TGTGCCAGCAGCCAGCTGCAGGTGAACACTGAAGCTTTCTTT.

The chain uses TRBV11-3 and TRBJ2-7, with 8 positions matching TRBD2. Germline loops: CDR1 SGHNT, CDR2 YENEEA. The junction had 8 bases not matched to a gene; V was cut back by 0 bases and J by 4 bases. This CDR3 contains 16 residues. The CDR3, as DNA: TGTGCCAGCAGCTTAGACTATAGCGGGAACCTATACGAGCAGTACTTC. As protein: CASSLDYSGNLYEQYF.

V and J are TRBV3-1 (or the pseudogene TRBV3-2) and TRBJ2-7, with a weak D call TRBD1 (5 bases). Germline V gives CDR1 LGHDT, CDR2 YNNKEL (reference sequence). This CDR3 is built from 15 residues. Trimming pared 1 base from V and 6 bases from J, leaving 16 bases between. The CDR3, as DNA: TGTGCCAGCAGCCAAGCTACAGGCGTACCCGGCGAGCAGTACTTC. This encodes CASSQATGVPGEQYF.

This clone was found once. This rearrangement joins TRBV18 to TRBJ1-5, with TRBD1 as a possible D gene (6 bases). The CDR3 length is 17 residues. Trimming left V 3 bases short and J 0 bases short, with 15 bases between. From germline, CDR1 is KGHSH and CDR2 LQKENI. CDR3 DNA: TGTGCCAGCTCACCTAGGGACACTCGGTATAGCAATCAGCCCCAGCATTTT. Translation gives CASSPRDTRYSNQPQHF.

The rearrangement joins TRBV6-5 to TRBJ2-7, with D maybe TRBD1 (5 bases). The CDR3 covers 14 residues. Deletions cut 7 bases from V and 3 bases from J, with 16 bases between. Germline-derived CDR1 and CDR2 are MNHEY and SVGAGI. The CDR3 loop is CASTGAENFYEQYF. CDR3 DNA: TGTGCCAGCACTGGGGCGGAGAACTTCTACGAGCAGTACTTC.

This clone was counted a single time. The V call is TRBV11-3, the J call TRBJ1-1, with 7 positions matching TRBD1. Trimming removed 5 bases from V and 1 base from J; junction bases left unmatched: 7. The CDR3 contains 15 residues. Germline V gene sequence: CDR1 SGHNT, CDR2 YENEEA. CDR3 coding DNA: TGTGCCAGCAGCCTAGCGGGACAGACGAACACTGAAGCTTTCTTT. Protein sequence: CASSLAGQTNTEAFF.

This chain joins TRBV6-5 and TRBJ1-5, with unresolved D. The CDR3 covers 13 residues. V gave up 0 bases and J gave up 6 bases, with 6 bases separating them. Germline loops: CDR1 MNHEY, CDR2 SVGAGI. DNA for the CDR3: TGTGCCAGCAGTTACTCGGAGGGTCAGCCCCAGCATTTT. Translating it yields CASSYSEGQPQHF.

This clone has a single count. This chain joins TRBV6-5 and TRBJ2-5; D unclear. CDR3 size: 13 residues. The V gene's germline CDR1 is MNHEY and CDR2 SVGAGI. Trimming stripped 5 bases from V and 1 base from J, with 8 bases between. CDR3 in DNA: TGTGCCAGCAGTCTACCGTCCCAAGAGACCCAGTACTTC. Protein: CASSLPSQETQYF.

By sample fraction, this clone is medium-sized (0.01 to 0.1%). The V call is TRBV7-7, the J call TRBJ2-2; 7 bases match TRBD1. J gave up 7 bases and V 1 base, and 6 bases lay outside the gene matches. Germline V gene sequence: CDR1 SSHAT, CDR2 FNYEAQ (reference sequence). The CDR3 contains 15 residues. Here the CDR3 reads CASSLDTGVGGELFF. In DNA, the CDR3 is TGTGCCAGCAGCTTAGACACAGGGGTTGGCGGGGAGCTGTTTTTT.

This rearrangement joins TRBV5-1 to TRBJ2-2; TRBD2 agrees at 10 bases. Germline V CDR1 and CDR2: SGHRS, YFSETQ. The CDR3 is 15 amino acids. V dropped 4 bases and J dropped 11; count of bases not matched to a gene: 11. The CDR3 region is CASSPGLAAQRELFF. The CDR3 coding sequence is TGCGCCAGCAGCCCCGGACTAGCGGCTCAGAGAGAGCTGTTTTTT.

The chain links TRBV5-1 to TRBJ1-1; no firm D call. CDR3 length: 15 residues. The germline V and J ends were trimmed by 4 bases and 4 bases, with 17 bases remaining between them. Germline CDR1 SGHRS, CDR2 YFSETQ. CDR3 in amino acids: CASSPDGGTVTEAFF. The CDR3 DNA sequence: TGCGCCAGCAGCCCGGATGGCGGTACGGTCACTGAAGCTTTCTTT.

This chain joins TRBV28 and TRBJ2-1, with D unclear. The CDR3 loop spans 18 amino acids. In germline, CDR1 is MDHEN, CDR2 SYDVKM. Trimming cost V 5 bases and J 0 bases, with 20 bases left between them. CDR3 coding DNA: TGTGCCAGCAGTCTCCCCCCCGTAGCTCAAAGCTCCTACAATGAGCAGTTCTTC. Translation gives CASSLPPVAQSSYNEQFF.

The chain joins TRBV30 to TRBJ2-5; tentative D call: TRBD2 (6 bases). The germline CDR1 and CDR2 sequences are GTSNPN and SVGIG (reference sequence). This CDR3 spans 14 amino acids. The V end lost 2 bases, the J end lost 7 bases, and 17 bases lay between the germline ends. This chain's CDR3 is CAWSPAPGTLTQYF. CDR3 in DNA: TGTGCCTGGAGTCCTGCCCCCGGGACTCTGACCCAGTACTTC.

This rearrangement joins TRBV11-3 to TRBJ2-1; D might be TRBD2 (6 bases). This CDR3 is 15 amino acids long. V was trimmed by 5 bases and J by 4 bases, leaving 15 bases between them. CDR1 is SGHNT, CDR2 YENEEA, per germline. The CDR3 DNA reads as TGTGCCAGCAGCCACCTCACGGGAGCGTACAATGAGCAGTTCTTC. This sequence encodes CASSHLTGAYNEQFF.

The genes are TRBV18 and TRBJ1-1, with D hard to call. The CDR3 consists of 12 residues. Trimming stripped 6 bases from V and 0 bases from J, with 5 bases between. Germline lookup yields CDR1 KGHSH and CDR2 LQKENI. The CDR3 sequence is CASSTMNTEAFF. The CDR3 bases are TGTGCCAGCTCGACTATGAACACTGAAGCTTTCTTT.

The V gene is TRBV19, the J gene TRBJ1-2; a weak D match, TRBD1 (5 bases). This CDR3 comprises 13 residues. From germline, CDR1 is LNHDA and CDR2 SQIVND (reference sequence). Trimming took 3 bases from V and 7 from J, leaving 12 bases between them. The CDR3 spells CASSISGPGGYTF. CDR3 bases: TGTGCCAGTAGTATCTCAGGGCCAGGTGGCTACACCTTC.

The chain recombines TRBV6-6 with TRBJ2-1; 7 nucleotides match TRBD2. Germline V gives CDR1 MNHNY, CDR2 SVGAGI (reference sequence). Trimming took 8 bases from V and 3 from J; bases not matched to a gene: 10. This CDR3 is built from 15 residues. The CDR3 protein is CASVSAGVGYNEQFF. CDR3 sequence (DNA): TGTGCCAGCGTCTCCGCGGGAGTGGGCTACAATGAGCAGTTCTTC.